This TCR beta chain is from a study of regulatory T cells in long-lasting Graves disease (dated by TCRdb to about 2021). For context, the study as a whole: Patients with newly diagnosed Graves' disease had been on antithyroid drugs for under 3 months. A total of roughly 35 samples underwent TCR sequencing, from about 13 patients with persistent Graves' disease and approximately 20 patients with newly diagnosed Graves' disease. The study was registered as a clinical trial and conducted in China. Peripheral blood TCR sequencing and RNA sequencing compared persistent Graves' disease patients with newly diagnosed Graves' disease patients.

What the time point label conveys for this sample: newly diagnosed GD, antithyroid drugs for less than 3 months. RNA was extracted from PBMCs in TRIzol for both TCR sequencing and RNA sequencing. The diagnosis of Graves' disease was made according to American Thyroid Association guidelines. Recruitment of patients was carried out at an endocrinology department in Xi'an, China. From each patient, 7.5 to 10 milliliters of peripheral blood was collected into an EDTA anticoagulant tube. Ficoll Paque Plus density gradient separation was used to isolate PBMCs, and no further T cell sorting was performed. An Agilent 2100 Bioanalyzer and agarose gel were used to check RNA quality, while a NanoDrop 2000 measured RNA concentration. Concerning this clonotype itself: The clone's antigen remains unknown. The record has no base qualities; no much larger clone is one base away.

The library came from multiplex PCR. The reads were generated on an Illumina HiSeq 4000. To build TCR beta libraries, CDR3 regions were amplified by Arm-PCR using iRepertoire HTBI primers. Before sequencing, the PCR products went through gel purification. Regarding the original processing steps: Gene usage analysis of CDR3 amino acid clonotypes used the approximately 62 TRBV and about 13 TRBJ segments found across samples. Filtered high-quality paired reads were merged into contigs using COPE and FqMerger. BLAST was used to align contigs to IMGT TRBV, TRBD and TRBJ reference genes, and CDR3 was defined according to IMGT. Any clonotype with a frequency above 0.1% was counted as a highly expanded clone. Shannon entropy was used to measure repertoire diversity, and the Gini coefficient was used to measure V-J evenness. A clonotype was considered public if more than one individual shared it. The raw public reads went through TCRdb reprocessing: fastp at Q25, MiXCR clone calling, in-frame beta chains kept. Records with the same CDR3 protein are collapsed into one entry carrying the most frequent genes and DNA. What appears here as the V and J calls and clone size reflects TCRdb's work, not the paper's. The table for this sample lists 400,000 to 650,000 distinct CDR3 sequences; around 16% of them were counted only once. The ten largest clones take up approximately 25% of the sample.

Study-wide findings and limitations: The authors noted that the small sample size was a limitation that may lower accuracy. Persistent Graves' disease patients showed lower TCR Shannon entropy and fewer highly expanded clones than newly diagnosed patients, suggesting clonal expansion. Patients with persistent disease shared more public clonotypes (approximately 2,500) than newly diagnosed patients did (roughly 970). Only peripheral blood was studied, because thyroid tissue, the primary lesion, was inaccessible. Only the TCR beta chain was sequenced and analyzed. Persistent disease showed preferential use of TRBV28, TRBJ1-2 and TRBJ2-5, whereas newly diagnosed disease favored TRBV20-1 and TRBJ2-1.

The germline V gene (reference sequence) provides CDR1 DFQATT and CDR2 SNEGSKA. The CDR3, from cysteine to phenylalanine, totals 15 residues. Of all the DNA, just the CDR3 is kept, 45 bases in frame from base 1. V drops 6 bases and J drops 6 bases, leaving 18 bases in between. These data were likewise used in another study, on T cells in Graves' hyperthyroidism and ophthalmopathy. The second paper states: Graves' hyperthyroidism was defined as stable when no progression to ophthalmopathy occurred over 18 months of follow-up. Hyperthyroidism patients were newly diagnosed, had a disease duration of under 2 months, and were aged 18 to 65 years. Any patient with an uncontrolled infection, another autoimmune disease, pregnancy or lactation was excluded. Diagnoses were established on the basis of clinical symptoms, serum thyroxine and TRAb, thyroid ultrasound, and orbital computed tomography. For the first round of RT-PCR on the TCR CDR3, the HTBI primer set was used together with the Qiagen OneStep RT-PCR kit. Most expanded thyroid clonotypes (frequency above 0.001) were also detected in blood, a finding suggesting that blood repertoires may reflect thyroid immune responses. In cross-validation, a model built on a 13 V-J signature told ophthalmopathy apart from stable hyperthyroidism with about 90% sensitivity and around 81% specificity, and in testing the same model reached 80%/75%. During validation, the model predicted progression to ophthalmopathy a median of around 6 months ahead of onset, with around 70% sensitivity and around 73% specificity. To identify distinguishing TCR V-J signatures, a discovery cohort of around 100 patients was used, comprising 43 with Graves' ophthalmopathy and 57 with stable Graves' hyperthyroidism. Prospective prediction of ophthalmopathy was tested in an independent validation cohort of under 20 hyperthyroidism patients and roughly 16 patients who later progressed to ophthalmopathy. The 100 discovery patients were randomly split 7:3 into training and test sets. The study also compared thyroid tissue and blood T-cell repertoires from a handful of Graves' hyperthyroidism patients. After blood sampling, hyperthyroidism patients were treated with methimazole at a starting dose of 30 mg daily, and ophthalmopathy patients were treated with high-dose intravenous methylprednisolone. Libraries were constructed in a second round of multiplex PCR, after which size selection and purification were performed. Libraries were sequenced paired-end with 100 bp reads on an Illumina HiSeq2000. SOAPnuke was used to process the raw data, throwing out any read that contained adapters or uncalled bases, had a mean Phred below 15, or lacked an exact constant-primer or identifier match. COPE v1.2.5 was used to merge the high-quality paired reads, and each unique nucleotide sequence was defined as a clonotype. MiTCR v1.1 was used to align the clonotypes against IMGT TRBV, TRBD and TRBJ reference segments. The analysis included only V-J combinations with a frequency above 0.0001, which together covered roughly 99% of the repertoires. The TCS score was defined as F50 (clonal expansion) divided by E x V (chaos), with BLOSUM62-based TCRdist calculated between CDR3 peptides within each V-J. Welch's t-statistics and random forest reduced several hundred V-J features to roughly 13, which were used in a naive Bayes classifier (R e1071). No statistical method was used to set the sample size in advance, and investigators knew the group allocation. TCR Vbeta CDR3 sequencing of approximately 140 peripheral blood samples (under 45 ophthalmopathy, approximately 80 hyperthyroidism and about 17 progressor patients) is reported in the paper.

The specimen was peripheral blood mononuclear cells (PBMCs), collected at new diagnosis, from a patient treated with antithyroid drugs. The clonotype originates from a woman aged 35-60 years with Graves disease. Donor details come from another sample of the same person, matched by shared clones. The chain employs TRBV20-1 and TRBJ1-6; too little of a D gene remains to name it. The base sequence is TGCAGTGCACCAGCAGCAGGACCCTTTAATTCACCCCTCCACTTT. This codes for CSAPAAGPFNSPLHF.